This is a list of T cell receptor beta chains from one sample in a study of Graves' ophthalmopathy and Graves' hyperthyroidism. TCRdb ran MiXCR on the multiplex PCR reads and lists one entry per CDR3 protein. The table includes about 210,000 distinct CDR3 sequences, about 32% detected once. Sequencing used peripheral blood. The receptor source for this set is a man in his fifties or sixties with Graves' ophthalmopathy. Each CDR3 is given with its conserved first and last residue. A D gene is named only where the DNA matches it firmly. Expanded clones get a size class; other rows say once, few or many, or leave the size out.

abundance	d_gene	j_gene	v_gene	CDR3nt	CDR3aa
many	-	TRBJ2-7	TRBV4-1	TGCGCCAGCAGCCAAGATCGGGTGTCTTACGAGCAGTACTTC	CASSQDRVSYEQYF
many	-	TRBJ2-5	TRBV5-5	TGTGCCAGCAGCTTGGGACCCCCTCGAACAGGTTCGGGAGAGACCCAGTACTTC	CASSLGPPRTGSGETQYF
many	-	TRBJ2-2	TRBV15	TGTGCCACCAGCAGAGAAGAGCTAGACACCGGGGAGCTGTTTTTT	CATSREELDTGELFF
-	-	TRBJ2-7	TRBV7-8	TGTGCCAGCAGCCGCCAGGGGAAGTACGAGCAGTACTTC	CASSRQGKYEQYF
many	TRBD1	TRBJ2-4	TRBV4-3	TGCGCCAGCAGCCCCCGACAGGGGTTAGCCAAAAACATTCAGTACTTC	CASSPRQGLAKNIQYF
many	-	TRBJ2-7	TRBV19	TGTGCCAGTAGTATTGCGTCGGCCCCGGGCTACGAGCAGTACTTC	CASSIASAPGYEQYF
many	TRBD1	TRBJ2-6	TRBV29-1	TGCAGCGTTGAAGATACCGGCGAGACAGGGCTTTTTGGGGCCAACGTCCTGACTTTC	CSVEDTGETGLFGANVLTF
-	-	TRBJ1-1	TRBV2	TGTGCCAGCAGTGAAGCGGCGGCGATGAACACTGAAGCTTTCTTT	CASSEAAAMNTEAFF
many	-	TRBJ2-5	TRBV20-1	TGCAGTGCTAAACTAGGGACAACCCAGTACTTC	CSAKLGTTQYF
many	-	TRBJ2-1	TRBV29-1	TGCAGCGGACGGCGTAGGTACAATGAGCAGTTCTTC	CSGRRRYNEQFF
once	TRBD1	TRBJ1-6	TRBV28	TGTGCCACTACACGGGGGACAGCCTATAATTCACCCCTCCACTTT	CATTRGTAYNSPLHF
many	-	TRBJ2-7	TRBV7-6	TGTGCCAGCAGCTTAGTCTGGGGAACCATCATAGAGGGCGAGCAGTACTTC	CASSLVWGTIIEGEQYF
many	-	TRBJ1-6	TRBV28	TGTGCCAGCAGGGGTCAGGGAGGGGAGTCACCCCTCCACTTT	CASRGQGGESPLHF
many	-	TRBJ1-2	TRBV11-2	TGTGCCAGCACTCCTATACTCTCGGGCCCCTATGGCTACACCTTC	CASTPILSGPYGYTF